This TCR beta chain was captured in a study of identical twins. One entry per CDR3 protein, called by TCRdb with MiXCR from the 5' RACE reads. This table has 450,000 to 650,000 distinct CDR3 sequences, roughly 9.5% appearing once. Trimming removed 7 bases from V and 0 bases from J, with 17 bases in between. Germline CDR1 MNHEY, CDR2 SMNVEV (reference sequence). The CDR3 covers 16 residues. There were only healthy Caucasians among the donors. The same data also contributed to another study, on yellow fever vaccine responses in identical twins. This second report adds: Twins reportedly showed a vaccine T cell response that seemed partly convergent and partly personalized.

The receptor was isolated from a woman aged 18-29 years in good health. The source material was PBMCs. This rearrangement joins TRBV27 to TRBJ2-3; a weak D match, TRBD2 (7 bases). This chain's CDR3 is CASTSPRGASTDTQYF. The CDR3 nucleotides read TGTGCCAGCACCTCCCCCCGGGGGGCTAGCACAGATACGCAGTATTTT.